The 11 T cell receptor beta chains presented below share a single source sample, sequenced in a study of T cell responses to AZD1222 COVID-19 vaccine. Assay used: immunoSEQ multiplex PCR; TCRdb lists only in-frame clones, some missing. The table lists roughly 55,000 clones, roughly 85% of them singletons. Material: peripheral blood, obtained on day 0 of AZD1222 vaccination. The receptors derive from an adult in good health.

The chain combines TRBV11-3 with TRBJ2-1; 7 bases fit TRBD2. Germline V gene data show CDR1 as SGHNT and CDR2 as YENEEA. This CDR3 region has 16 residues. V trimming: 0 bases; J trimming: 4 bases; junction bases outside the gene matches: 6. Written as DNA, the CDR3 is TGTGCCAGCAGCTTAGATCAATCTAGCGGATACAATGAGCAGTTCTTC. This encodes CASSLDQSSGYNEQFF.

CDR3 coding DNA: TGTGCCAGCAGCTTTGGGTCCGGGGAGCTGTTTTTT. Translation: CASSFGSGELFF. The V and J genes are TRBV7-3 and TRBJ2-2; D is unresolved. Germline loops: CDR1 SGHTA, CDR2 FQGTGA. V was cut by 3 bases and J by 6 bases, with 5 bases left in between. This CDR3 region has 12 residues.

CDR3 in DNA: TGTGCCAGCAGCTTGGGAATAGGGTCCGGCTACACCTTC. Residues: CASSLGIGSGYTF. The chain links TRBV5-8 to TRBJ1-2; D is undetermined. The CDR3 covers 13 residues. V lost 0 bases, J lost 8 bases, and 11 bases lay in between. Germline-derived CDR1 and CDR2 are SGHTS and YDEGEE.

The chain recombines TRBV4-1 with TRBJ2-1; 8 positions agree with TRBD1. The CDR3 contains 17 residues. V gave up 4 bases and J gave up 0 bases; unmatched junction bases: 8. The germline V gene has CDR1 MGHRA and CDR2 YSYEKL. CDR3 in DNA: TGCGCCAGCAGCCCTGAGGACAGGGCAATCTCCTACAATGAGCAGTTCTTC. Amino acid sequence: CASSPEDRAISYNEQFF.

This chain uses TRBV5-4 with TRBJ2-1, with 16 bases aligning to TRBD2. This CDR3 spans 18 amino acids. Germline trimming cut 4 bases from V and 5 bases from J; bases unmatched to any gene: 9. Germline CDR1 is SGHNT and CDR2 is YYREEE (reference sequence). CDR3 sequence: CASSPVGTSGGAHNEQFF. The DNA for the CDR3 is TGTGCCAGCAGCCCTGTCGGGACTAGCGGGGGGGCCCACAATGAGCAGTTCTTC.

This sequence joins TRBV18 and TRBJ1-1, with TRBD1 identical over 7 bases. Trimming took 1 base from V and 8 from J; bases not matched to a gene: 10. The length of the CDR3 is 15 residues. Germline CDR1 is KGHSH and CDR2 is LQKENI. The CDR3 loop reads CASSPQDRALGEAFF. CDR3 nucleotides: TGTGCCAGCTCACCACAAGACAGGGCCTTGGGGGAAGCTTTCTTT. The full variable domain, rest sourced from reference TRBV18 and TRBJ1-1, is NAGVMQNPRHLVRRRGQEARLRCSPMKGHSHVYWYRQLPEEGLKFMVYLQKENIIDESGMPKERFSAEFPKEGPSILRIQQVVRGDSAAYFCASSPQDRALGEAFFGQGTRLTVV.

The gene calls are TRBV6-5 and TRBJ2-7, with TRBD2 matching 8 bases. This CDR3 is built from 15 residues. Germline loops: CDR1 MNHEY, CDR2 SVGAGI. Trimming removed 0 bases from V and 3 bases from J; junction bases left unmatched: 4. For the CDR3, the DNA is TGTGCCAGCAGTTACTCCGGGGGGGGCCTCTACGAGCAGTACTTC. Its protein is CASSYSGGGLYEQYF.

The chain links TRBV5-4 to TRBJ1-6, with D unclear. This CDR3 contains 13 residues. Trimming shortened V by 0 bases and J by 9 bases, and 7 bases separated the two germline ends. The germline V gene encodes CDR1 SGHNT and CDR2 YYREEE (reference sequence). The CDR3 reads CASSLDNVSPLHF. The CDR3 nucleotides read TGTGCCAGCAGCTTGGATAACGTTTCACCCCTCCACTTT. The complete variable domain, with remaining parts taken from reference TRBV5-4 and TRBJ1-6, reads ETGVTQSPTHLIKTRGQQVTLRCSSQSGHNTVSWYQQALGQGPQFIFQYYREEENGRGNFPPRFSGLQFPNYSSELNVNALELDDSALYLCASSLDNVSPLHFGNGTRLTVT.

V usage is TRBV9 and J usage is TRBJ2-7; 9 bases line up with TRBD1. Germline assignment: CDR1 SGDLS and CDR2 YYNGEE. This CDR3 comprises 15 residues. V gave up 4 bases and J gave up 0 bases; unmatched junction bases: 5. Here the CDR3 reads CASSRTGVNSYEQYF. CDR3 DNA: TGTGCCAGCAGCAGGACAGGGGTAAACTCCTACGAGCAGTACTTC.

This rearrangement joins TRBV6-5 to TRBJ1-3, with unresolved D. V dropped 7 bases and J dropped 0 bases, with 13 bases sitting between them. Germline CDR1 and CDR2: MNHEY and SVGAGI. This CDR3 is built from 15 residues. Written as DNA, the CDR3 is TGTGCCAGCAAGGGCTCGACGACCTCTGGAAACACCATATATTTT. Translation: CASKGSTTSGNTIYF.

This rearrangement joins TRBV5-1 to TRBJ2-5; 7 positions match TRBD1. Germline values: CDR1 SGHRS, CDR2 YFSETQ. Trimming took 3 bases from V and 5 from J; bases not matched to a gene: 10. This CDR3 has 15 amino acids. CDR3: CASSSTGSSGETQYF. The CDR3 DNA reads as TGCGCCAGCAGCTCGACAGGGTCATCGGGCGAGACCCAGTACTTC.